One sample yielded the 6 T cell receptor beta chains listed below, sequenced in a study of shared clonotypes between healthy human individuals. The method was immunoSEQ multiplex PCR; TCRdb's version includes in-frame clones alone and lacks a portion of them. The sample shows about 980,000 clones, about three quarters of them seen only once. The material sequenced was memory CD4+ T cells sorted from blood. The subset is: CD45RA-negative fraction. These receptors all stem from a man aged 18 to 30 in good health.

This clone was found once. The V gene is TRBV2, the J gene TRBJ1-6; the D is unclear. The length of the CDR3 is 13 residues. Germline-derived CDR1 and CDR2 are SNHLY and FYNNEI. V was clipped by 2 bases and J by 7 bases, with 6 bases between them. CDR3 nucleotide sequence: TGTGCCAGCAGTGAACAGGCCAATTCACCCCTCCACTTT. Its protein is CASSEQANSPLHF.

The CDR3: CASSHKPGLGTNEQFF. The DNA for the CDR3 is TGTGCCAGCAGTCACAAACCGGGACTAGGTACAAATGAGCAGTTCTTC. This chain connects TRBV27 to TRBJ2-1, with 8 nucleotides matching TRBD2. The CDR3 is made up of 16 amino acids. With V trimmed by 5 bases and J by 7 bases, 13 bases remained unmatched. Per germline, CDR1 MNHEY and CDR2 SMNVEV (reference sequence).

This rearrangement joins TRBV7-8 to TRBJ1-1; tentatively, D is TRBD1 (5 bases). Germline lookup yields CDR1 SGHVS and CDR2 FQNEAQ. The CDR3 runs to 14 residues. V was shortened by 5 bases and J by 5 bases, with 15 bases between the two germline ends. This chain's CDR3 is CASSLGTGLTEAFF. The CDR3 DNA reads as TGTGCCAGCAGCCTCGGGACGGGGTTGACTGAAGCTTTCTTT. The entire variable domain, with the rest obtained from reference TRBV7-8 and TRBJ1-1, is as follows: GAGVSQSPRYKVAKRGQDVALRCDPISGHVSLFWYQQALGQGPEFLTYFQNEAQLDKSGLPSDRFFAERPEGSVSTLKIQRTQQEDSAVYLCASSLGTGLTEAFFGQGTRLTVV.

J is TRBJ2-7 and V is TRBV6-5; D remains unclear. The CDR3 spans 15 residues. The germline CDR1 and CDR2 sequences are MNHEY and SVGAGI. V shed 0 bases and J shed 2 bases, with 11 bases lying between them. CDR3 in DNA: TGTGCCAGCAGTTACTCGATTGCTACAACCTACGAGCAGTACTTC. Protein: CASSYSIATTYEQYF.

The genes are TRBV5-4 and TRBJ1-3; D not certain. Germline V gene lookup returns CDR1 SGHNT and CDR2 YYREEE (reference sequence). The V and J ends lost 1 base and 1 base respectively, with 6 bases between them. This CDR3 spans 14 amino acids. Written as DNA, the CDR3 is TGTGCCAGCAGCTTGTCTGGTTCTGGAAACACCATATATTTT. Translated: CASSLSGSGNTIYF.

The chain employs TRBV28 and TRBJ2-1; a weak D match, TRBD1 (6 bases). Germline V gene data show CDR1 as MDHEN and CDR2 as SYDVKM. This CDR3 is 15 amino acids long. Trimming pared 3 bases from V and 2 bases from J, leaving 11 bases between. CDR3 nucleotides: TGTGCCAGCAGTTTGGCAGGGGATACCTACAATGAGCAGTTCTTC. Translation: CASSLAGDTYNEQFF.